Below, 18 T cell receptor beta chains from the same sample are listed, as sequenced in a study of blood T cell repertoires in COVID-19. Assay: immunoSEQ multiplex PCR; the TCRdb copy retains only in-frame clones and omits some. The table includes 150,000 or so clones, 85% detected once. Material for sequencing was peripheral blood. These receptor sequences come from a woman aged 35 to 49 with active or convalescent COVID-19.

The count of this clone is one. The chain is built from TRBV4-2 and TRBJ2-3, with 8 bases aligning to TRBD2. The V and J ends lost 1 base and 0 bases, in that order; junction bases with no gene match: 3. The CDR3 runs to 16 residues. Germline loops: CDR1 LGHNA, CDR2 YNFKEQ. CDR3 DNA sequence: TGTGCCAGCAGCCAAGGCTCTAGCGGGAGCACAGATACGCAGTATTTT. It encodes CASSQGSSGSTDTQYF.

The chain couples TRBV3-1 (or the pseudogene TRBV3-2) to TRBJ2-6; D is unresolved. The CDR3 is 16 amino acids. The germline gives CDR1 LGHDT, CDR2 YNNKEL (reference sequence). The V gene lost 4 bases and the J gene lost 0 bases, with 10 bases spanning the gap. The CDR3: CASSPFYFSGANVLTF. CDR3 DNA sequence: TGTGCCAGCAGCCCCTTTTACTTCTCTGGGGCCAACGTCCTGACTTTC.

The rearrangement uses TRBV29-1 and TRBJ2-3; 9 bases map to TRBD2. Trimming at V came to 5 bases and at J to 2 bases, leaving 5 bases not matched to a gene. The CDR3 spans 14 residues. Germline lookup yields CDR1 SQVTM and CDR2 ANQGSEA. CDR3 nucleotide sequence: TGCAGCGTTAAAACTAGCGGGCTCACAGATACGCAGTATTTT. Translating it yields CSVKTSGLTDTQYF.

This clone appeared once. The CDR3 region is CASSYAENTEAFF. CDR3 nucleotide sequence: TGTGCCAGCAGTTATGCGGAGAACACTGAAGCTTTCTTT. The chain has TRBV6-5 and TRBJ1-1; D is ambiguous. The length of the CDR3 is 13 residues. Trimming removed 3 bases from V and 1 base from J, with 6 bases in between. CDR1 is MNHEY and CDR2 is SVGAGI in the germline V gene.

This rearrangement joins TRBV5-1 to TRBJ2-2; 10 bases map to TRBD1. CDR1 SGHRS and CDR2 YFSETQ come from the germline V gene. The CDR3 is 17 amino acids. The trim removed 3 bases at V and 4 bases at J, leaving 9 bases unmatched. CDR3 in amino acids: CASSSRQGAGGTGELFF. The CDR3 DNA reads TGCGCCAGCAGCTCAAGACAGGGGGCCGGCGGCACCGGGGAGCTGTTTTTT.

The table lists this clone with a count of one. This sequence joins TRBV6-5 and TRBJ2-1; 11 bases map to TRBD1. Germline assignment: CDR1 MNHEY and CDR2 SVGAGI. This CDR3 has 15 residues. V lost 6 bases and J lost 2; bases outside the gene matches: 3. The DNA of the CDR3 is TGTGCCAGCAGAGGGGGACAGGGGGCCTACAATGAGCAGTTCTTC. This codes for CASRGGQGAYNEQFF.

V is TRBV7-9 and J is TRBJ1-2, with D perhaps matching TRBD1 (5 bases). Trimming shortened V by 0 bases and J by 6 bases, and 11 bases separated the two germline ends. Germline V gene data show CDR1 as SEHNR and CDR2 as FQNEAQ (reference sequence). CDR3 length equals 14 residues. CDR3: CASSLAQEGHGYTF. In nucleotides, the CDR3 is TGTGCCAGCAGCTTAGCACAGGAGGGGCATGGCTACACCTTC.

This clone was detected only once. The chain combines TRBV9 with TRBJ2-5; TRBD1 matches at 12 bases. The germline V gene has CDR1 SGDLS and CDR2 YYNGEE. The length of the CDR3 is 17 residues. The trim removed 4 bases at V and 4 bases at J, leaving 11 bases unmatched. In DNA form, the CDR3 reads TGTGCCAGCAGCCCTGGGACAGGGGGCGCCAAGGGAGAGACCCAGTACTTC. Amino acid sequence: CASSPGTGGAKGETQYF.

The chain employs TRBV24-1 and TRBJ1-5, with no clear D. CDR3 size: 19 residues. In germline, CDR1 is KGHDR, CDR2 SFDVKD. V lost 3 bases and J 0 bases, leaving 20 bases between the germline ends. The DNA for the CDR3 is TGTGCCACCAGTGATCCTCTCGGGAAGGCCGGTTATAGCAATCAGCCCCAGCATTTT. Amino acid sequence: CATSDPLGKAGYSNQPQHF.

The chain combines TRBV3-1 (or the pseudogene TRBV3-2) with TRBJ1-2, with a tentative D call TRBD1 (5 bases). Trimming pared 1 base from V and 7 bases from J, leaving 13 bases between. The length of the CDR3 is 14 residues. Germline V gene data show CDR1 as LGHDT and CDR2 as YNNKEL (reference sequence). CDR3 loop: CASSQVRGESGYTF. CDR3 bases: TGTGCCAGCAGCCAAGTTAGGGGTGAAAGTGGCTACACCTTC.

This clone was found a few times. The chain recombines TRBV28 with TRBJ1-1, with D maybe TRBD1 (6 bases). The germline CDR1 and CDR2 sequences are MDHEN and SYDVKM. The CDR3 runs to 14 residues. V gave up 3 bases and J gave up 5 bases, with 13 bases separating them. The CDR3 is CASSFGQGSTEAFF. The CDR3 DNA reads as TGTGCCAGCAGTTTTGGGCAGGGGAGTACTGAAGCTTTCTTT.

The chain uses TRBV11-2 and TRBJ1-1, with D unresolved. The CDR3 extends over 12 amino acids. Trimming pared 5 bases from V and 0 bases from J, leaving 4 bases between. In germline, CDR1 is SGHAT, CDR2 FQNNGV. CDR3 residues: CASSQMNTEAFF. The CDR3 DNA reads as TGTGCCAGCAGCCAAATGAACACTGAAGCTTTCTTT.

This chain joins TRBV5-1 and TRBJ2-3; 7 bases fit TRBD1. The CDR3 contains 20 residues. The J segment lost 0 bases and the V segment lost 3 bases, leaving 19 bases of the junction unmatched. Germline-derived CDR1 and CDR2 are SGHRS and YFSETQ. The CDR3 coding sequence is TGCGCCAGCAGCTCTAAAGACAGGGTTTTCAATTCAACCAGCACAGATACGCAGTATTTT. Translating it yields CASSSKDRVFNSTSTDTQYF.

This sequence joins TRBV5-4 and TRBJ1-2, with D perhaps TRBD1 (6 bases). Germline V gene lookup returns CDR1 SGHNT and CDR2 YYREEE (reference sequence). Trimming removed 3 bases at V and 6 bases at J, with 15 bases between. CDR3 size: 14 residues. The CDR3 nucleotides are TGTGCCAGCAGCTCGGGGGGGGGCCATAATGGCTACACCTTC. Amino acid sequence: CASSSGGGHNGYTF.

This rearrangement joins TRBV27 to TRBJ2-3; D is perhaps TRBD1 (6 bases). The CDR3 length is 14 residues. CDR1 and CDR2 (germline): MNHEY, SMNVEV (reference sequence). Trimming cost V 5 bases and J 3 bases, with 12 bases left between them. The CDR3 loop reads CASSPGRGTDTQYF. The CDR3 DNA sequence: TGTGCCAGCAGTCCAGGCAGGGGAACAGATACGCAGTATTTT.

This chain connects TRBV28 to TRBJ2-7; D may be TRBD1 (5 bases). The germline gives CDR1 MDHEN, CDR2 SYDVKM. This CDR3 spans 11 amino acids. Trimming stripped 8 bases from V and 3 bases from J, with 8 bases between. The CDR3 reads CASGDSYEQYF. The DNA for the CDR3 is TGTGCCAGCGGAGACAGCTACGAGCAGTACTTC.

This sequence joins TRBV6-5 and TRBJ1-6, with D hard to call. CDR3 length: 15 amino acids. The germline V gene encodes CDR1 MNHEY and CDR2 SVGAGI. V was shortened by 2 bases and J by 5 bases, with 10 bases between the two germline ends. The CDR3 DNA reads as TGTGCCAGCAGTTACGATACCGCTAATAATTCACCCCTCCACTTT. Translation: CASSYDTANNSPLHF.

Written as DNA, the CDR3 is TGTGCCAGCAGTGCAATTGGGACAGGGGGCTCCAATGAGCAGTTCTTC. It translates to CASSAIGTGGSNEQFF. The chain combines TRBV6-2 or TRBV6-3 with TRBJ2-1; TRBD1 matches 12 bases. From germline, CDR1 is MNHEY and CDR2 SVGEGT. The CDR3 is made up of 16 amino acids. V shed 5 bases and J 6 bases; nucleotides not matched to a gene: 8.